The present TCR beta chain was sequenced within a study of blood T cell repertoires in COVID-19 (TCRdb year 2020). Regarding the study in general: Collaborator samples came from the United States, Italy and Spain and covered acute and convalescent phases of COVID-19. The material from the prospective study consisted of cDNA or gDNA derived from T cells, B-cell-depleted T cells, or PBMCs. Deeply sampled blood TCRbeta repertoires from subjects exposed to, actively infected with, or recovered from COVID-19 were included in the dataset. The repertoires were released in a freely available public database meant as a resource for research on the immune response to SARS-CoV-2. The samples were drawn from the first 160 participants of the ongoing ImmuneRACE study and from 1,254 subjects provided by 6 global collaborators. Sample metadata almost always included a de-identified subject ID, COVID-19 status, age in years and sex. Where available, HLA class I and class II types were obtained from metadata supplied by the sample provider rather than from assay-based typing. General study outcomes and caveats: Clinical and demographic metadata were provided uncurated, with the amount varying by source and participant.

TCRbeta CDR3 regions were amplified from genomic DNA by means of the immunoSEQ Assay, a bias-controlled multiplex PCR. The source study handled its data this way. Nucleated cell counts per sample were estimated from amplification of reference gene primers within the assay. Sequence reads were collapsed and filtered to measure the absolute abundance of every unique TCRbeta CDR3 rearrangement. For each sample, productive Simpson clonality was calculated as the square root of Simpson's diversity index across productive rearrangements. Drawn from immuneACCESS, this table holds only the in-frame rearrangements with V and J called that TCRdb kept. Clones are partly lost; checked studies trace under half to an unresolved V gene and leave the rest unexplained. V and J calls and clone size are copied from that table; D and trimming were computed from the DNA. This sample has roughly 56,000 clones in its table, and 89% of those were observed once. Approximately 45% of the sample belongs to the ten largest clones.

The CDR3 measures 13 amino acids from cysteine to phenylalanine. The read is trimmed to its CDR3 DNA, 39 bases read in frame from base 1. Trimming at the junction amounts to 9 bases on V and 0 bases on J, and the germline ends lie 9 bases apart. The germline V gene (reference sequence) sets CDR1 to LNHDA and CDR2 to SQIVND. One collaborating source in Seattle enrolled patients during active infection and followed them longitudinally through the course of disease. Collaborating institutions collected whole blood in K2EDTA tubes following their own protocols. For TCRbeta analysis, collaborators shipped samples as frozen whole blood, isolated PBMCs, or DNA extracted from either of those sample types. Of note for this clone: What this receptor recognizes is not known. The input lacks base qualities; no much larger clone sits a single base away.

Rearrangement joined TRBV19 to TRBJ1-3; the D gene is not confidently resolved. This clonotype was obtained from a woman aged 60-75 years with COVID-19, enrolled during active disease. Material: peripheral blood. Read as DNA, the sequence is TGTGCCAGCGGAGGTGTCTCTGGAAACACCATATATTTT. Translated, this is CASGGVSGNTIYF.